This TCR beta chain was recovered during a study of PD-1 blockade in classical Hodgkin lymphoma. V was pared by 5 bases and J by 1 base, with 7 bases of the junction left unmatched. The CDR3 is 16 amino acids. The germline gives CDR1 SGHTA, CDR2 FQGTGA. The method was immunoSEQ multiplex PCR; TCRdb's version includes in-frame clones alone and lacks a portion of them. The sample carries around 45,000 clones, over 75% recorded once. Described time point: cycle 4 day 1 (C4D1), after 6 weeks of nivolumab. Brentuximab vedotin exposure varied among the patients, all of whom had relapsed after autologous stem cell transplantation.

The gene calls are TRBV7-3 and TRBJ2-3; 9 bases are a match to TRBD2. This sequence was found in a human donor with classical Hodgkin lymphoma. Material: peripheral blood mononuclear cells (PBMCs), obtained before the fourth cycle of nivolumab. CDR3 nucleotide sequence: TGTGCCAGCAGCATCGGTAGCGGGGGACGCACAGATACGCAGTATTTT. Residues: CASSIGSGGRTDTQYF.